Here is one TCR beta chain with its context. As yet, its antigen is unknown. This record comes from a study of monozygotic twins with inflammatory bowel disease. General study findings and limits: Among IBD patients, TCRbeta diversity (inverse Simpson) was lower than in healthy co-twins. No discrimination was achieved between different T cell subtypes.

A total RNA quantity of 3500 ng went into each TCR library. TCRdb reprocessed the 5' RACE reads and keeps a single row for each CDR3 protein, giving no DNA. In total, the table holds some 450,000 distinct CDR3 sequences. Per donor, under 3 ml of blood was collected and frozen. Sequencing was carried out using blood. The sequence was collected from a human donor with ulcerative colitis or Crohn's disease, or a healthy co-twin of an affected twin (not recorded which).

CDR3 protein: CASSARTGGFQPQHF. The genes are TRBV7-2 and TRBJ1-5; TCRdb's assignment of TRBD1 cannot be checked, as there is no DNA. The CDR3 consists of 15 residues. Germline V lookup: CDR1 SGHTA, CDR2 FQGNSA.